The 13 T cell receptor beta chains below come from one sample, sequenced in a study of shared T cell receptors in the human thymus. Sequencing was performed with immunoSEQ multiplex PCR; in TCRdb, only in-frame clones are kept and a portion is missing. This sample carries 540,000 or so clones, approximately 80% of them seen once, and the ten largest clones take 0.013%. This same sample was also part of a study on human thymus T cells.

The material sequenced was thymocytes. All receptors come from a boy younger than two with a congenital heart defect.

The sample holds a few counts of this clone. J is TRBJ1-5 and V is TRBV6-5, with D possibly matching TRBD1 (6 bases). Germline V gene sequence: CDR1 MNHEY, CDR2 SVGAGI. V lost 5 bases and J lost 5, with 16 bases in between. This CDR3 is built from 15 residues. The CDR3 coding sequence is TGTGCCAGCAGTCCCGCGGGGGGCGCAGATCAGCCCCAGCATTTT. It yields the protein CASSPAGGADQPQHF.

V is TRBV6-1 and J is TRBJ1-3; D is undetermined. CDR1 and CDR2 (germline): MNHNS, SASEGT. This CDR3 region has 14 residues. Trimming shortened V by 2 bases and J by 0 bases, and 5 bases separated the two germline ends. CDR3 nucleotide sequence: TGTGCCAGCAGTGAACACTCCTCTGGAAACACCATATATTTT. Translation: CASSEHSSGNTIYF.

This clone appeared a single time. The rearrangement links TRBV30 to TRBJ1-1; 8 nucleotides match TRBD1. The CDR3 is made up of 15 amino acids. V gave up 3 bases and J gave up 1 base; unmatched junction bases: 7. Germline V lookup: CDR1 GTSNPN, CDR2 SVGIG (reference sequence). CDR3 loop: CAWRPTGVKNTEAFF. The CDR3 DNA sequence: TGTGCCTGGAGACCGACAGGGGTAAAGAACACTGAAGCTTTCTTT. The variable domain in full, with the rest retrieved from reference TRBV30 and TRBJ1-1, is SQTIHQWPATLVQPVGSPLSLECTVEGTSNPNLYWYRQAAGRGLQLLFYSVGIGQISSEVPQNLSASRPQDRQFILSSKKLLLSDSGFYLCAWRPTGVKNTEAFFGQGTRLTVV.

This clone occurred a few times. The chain uses TRBV2 and TRBJ1-2, with 7 bases fitting TRBD1. V gave up 9 bases and J gave up 6 bases; unmatched junction bases: 10. Germline V CDR1 and CDR2: SNHLY, FYNNEI. This CDR3 spans 13 amino acids. CDR3 sequence: CARTGAGRDGYTF. CDR3 DNA sequence: TGTGCCAGAACAGGGGCCGGTCGGGATGGCTACACCTTC.

The rearrangement joins TRBV29-1 to TRBJ2-1, with TRBD2 matching over 12 bases. The germline gives CDR1 SQVTM, CDR2 ANQGSEA. After removal of 7 bases from V and 4 bases from J, the junction contained 8 bases not matched to a gene. There are 15 residues in the CDR3. This CDR3 reads CSAIGLAGYYNEQFF. The CDR3 nucleotides read TGCAGCGCTATAGGACTAGCGGGGTATTACAATGAGCAGTTCTTC.

This chain links TRBV28 with TRBJ1-5; D may be TRBD1 (5 bases). Trimming stripped 8 bases from V and 0 bases from J, with 14 bases between. The germline gives CDR1 MDHEN, CDR2 SYDVKM. This CDR3 contains 15 residues. CDR3 nucleotide sequence: TGTGCCAGCTCCCAAAAGGGGTATAGCAATCAGCCCCAGCATTTT. This encodes CASSQKGYSNQPQHF.

This clone has a single count. The J gene is TRBJ2-1, the V gene TRBV5-8, with TRBD2 identical over 12 bases. There are 18 residues in the CDR3. Germline V gene sequence: CDR1 SGHTS, CDR2 YDEGEE. With 0 bases clipped from V and 8 bases from J, the junction kept 12 bases outside the gene matches. This chain's CDR3 is CASSLGRRLAGGVHEQFF. In nucleotides, the CDR3 is TGTGCCAGCAGCTTGGGTAGGCGGCTAGCGGGAGGGGTTCATGAGCAGTTCTTC. Based on the CDR3 plus reference TRBV5-8 and TRBJ2-1, the full variable domain is EAGVTQSPTHLIKTRGQQATLRCSPISGHTSVYWYQQALGLGLQFLLWYDEGEERNRGNFPPRFSGRQFPNYSSELNVNALELEDSALYLCASSLGRRLAGGVHEQFFGPGTRLTVL.

The V call is TRBV29-1, the J call TRBJ2-3, with D possibly matching TRBD2 (6 bases). Germline CDR1 SQVTM, CDR2 ANQGSEA. This CDR3 has 14 residues. The germline V and J ends were trimmed by 5 bases and 7 bases, with 19 bases remaining between them. The CDR3 DNA is TGCAGCGTTCCGATCGGGACTGCCGTAAATACGCAGTATTTT. This encodes CSVPIGTAVNTQYF.

This sequence joins TRBV2 and TRBJ1-5; D remains unclear. The germline V gene has CDR1 SNHLY and CDR2 FYNNEI. The CDR3 is made up of 16 amino acids. Trimming left V 6 bases short and J 2 bases short, with 17 bases between. The CDR3 DNA is TGTGCCAGCAGGGGGAGGGCCGAGAGTCGCAATCAGCCCCAGCATTTT. It codes for CASRGRAESRNQPQHF.

CDR3 sequence reads: CASRGWGATNEKLFF. The DNA for the CDR3 is TGTGCCAGCAGGGGGTGGGGGGCAACTAATGAAAAACTGTTTTTT. The chain uses TRBV28 and TRBJ1-4; a weak D match, TRBD1 (5 bases). Per the germline V gene, CDR1 is MDHEN and CDR2 is SYDVKM. The ends were cut back, 6 bases at V and 0 bases at J, with 11 bases in the middle. The CDR3 loop spans 15 amino acids.

The table lists this clone with a few counts. The chain has TRBV4-2 and TRBJ2-2, with 11 bases fitting TRBD2. Germline-derived CDR1 and CDR2 are LGHNA and YNFKEQ. J gave up 7 bases and V 1 base, and 5 bases lay outside the gene matches. The CDR3 extends over 16 amino acids. The CDR3 nucleotides are TGTGCCAGCAGCCAAGGTAGCGGGAGGGCCGTCGGGGAGCTGTTTTTT. Amino acids: CASSQGSGRAVGELFF.

V usage is TRBV28 and J usage is TRBJ1-2; a weak D match, TRBD1 (5 bases). V gave up 4 bases and J gave up 1 base, with 13 bases separating them. Germline V gives CDR1 MDHEN, CDR2 SYDVKM. CDR3 size: 15 residues. The CDR3 DNA sequence: TGTGCCAGCAGTTCTGGGGCGCCCCTTAACTATGGCTACACCTTC. Encoded protein: CASSSGAPLNYGYTF.

To note about this clone: The sample holds other DNA sequences that translate to the same CDR3. The chain has TRBV4-2 and TRBJ2-7, with 8 nucleotides matching TRBD2. Losses at the gene ends were 0 bases for V and 1 base for J; bases not matched to a gene: 2. The CDR3 runs 15 residues. Germline V CDR1 and CDR2: LGHNA, YNFKEQ. CDR3 in DNA: TGTGCCAGCAGCCAAGAAACTAGCGGATCCTACGAGCAGTACTTC. Its protein is CASSQETSGSYEQYF.